The T cell receptor beta chain under discussion was sequenced for a study of T cells in Graves' hyperthyroidism and ophthalmopathy. In its sample, this clonotype was seen once. Germline V CDR1 and CDR2: SGHRS, YFSETQ. Trimming pared 0 bases from V and 0 bases from J, leaving 12 bases between. This CDR3 is built from 16 residues. The study defined stable Graves' hyperthyroidism as no ophthalmopathy progression within 18 months. Fresh peripheral blood, under 13 ml, was the source of the PBMCs. The TCR beta CDR3 regions underwent amplification using RNA transcripts as the source. The HTBI primer set served for first-round RT-PCR of the TCR CDR3. TCRdb ran MiXCR on the multiplex PCR reads and lists one entry per CDR3 protein. The data hold about 420,000 distinct CDR3 sequences, with 15% to 18% observed a single time.

The receptor comes from a woman aged 18 to 35 with Graves' hyperthyroidism. The sample comprised blood. This chain connects TRBV5-1 to TRBJ1-1, with D unresolved. CDR3 nucleotides: TGCGCCAGCAGCTTGGATACAGCCCAATTGAACACTGAAGCTTTCTTT. It codes for CASSLDTAQLNTEAFF.